A single sample is the source of the 22 T cell receptor beta chains below, sequenced in a study of control samples from healthy donors and cancer patients. Generated by immunoSEQ multiplex PCR, the TCRdb table keeps only in-frame clones and is missing some. The sample lists around 140,000 clones; about 90% were seen once. The sample was blood. The origin of the receptors is a man aged 18 to 30 in good health.

The rearrangement joins TRBV5-1 to TRBJ2-5, with D unclear. Trimming stripped 4 bases from V and 2 bases from J, with 9 bases between. The CDR3 length is 13 residues. Germline V gives CDR1 SGHRS, CDR2 YFSETQ. The CDR3 here is CASSPGQQETQYF. CDR3 bases: TGCGCCAGCAGCCCCGGCCAACAAGAGACCCAGTACTTC.

The rearrangement joins TRBV3-1 (or the pseudogene TRBV3-2) to TRBJ1-1; D unresolved. V was clipped by 0 bases and J by 1 base, with 6 bases between them. Germline-derived CDR1 and CDR2 are LGHDT and YNNKEL (reference sequence). This CDR3 is built from 14 residues. CDR3 bases: TGTGCCAGCAGCCAAGATTGGTCGAACACTGAAGCTTTCTTT. This translates into CASSQDWSNTEAFF.

The chain combines TRBV6-1 with TRBJ2-7; D not resolved. This CDR3 spans 12 amino acids. V was clipped by 1 base and J by 7 bases, with 8 bases between them. From germline, CDR1 is MNHNS and CDR2 SASEGT. CDR3: CASSEDVLEQYF. The CDR3 DNA follows: TGTGCCAGCAGTGAAGACGTCCTAGAGCAGTACTTC.

The rearrangement uses TRBV4-3 and TRBJ2-1, with 7 bases that match TRBD1. Germline values: CDR1 LGHNA, CDR2 YSLEER. The CDR3 covers 16 residues. The trim removed 1 base at V and 6 bases at J, leaving 9 bases unmatched. CDR3 sequence reads: CASSQAYPDRANEQFF. As DNA, the CDR3 is TGCGCCAGCAGCCAAGCCTATCCCGACAGGGCCAATGAGCAGTTCTTC.

The rearrangement joins TRBV30 to TRBJ2-7, with 12 bases fitting TRBD1. The junction had 4 bases not matched to a gene; V was cut back by 6 bases and J by 4 bases. Germline V gene lookup returns CDR1 GTSNPN and CDR2 SVGIG (reference sequence). The CDR3 length is 13 residues. CDR3 coding DNA: TGTGCCTGTTGGGACAGGGGGCCGTACGAGCAGTACTTC. As protein: CACWDRGPYEQYF.

The gene calls are TRBV20-1 and TRBJ2-3; 7 bases fit TRBD2. The ends lost 3 bases at V and 9 bases at J; junction bases unmatched: 3. There are 11 residues in the CDR3. Per germline, CDR1 DFQATT and CDR2 SNEGSKA (reference sequence). CDR3 sequence: CSARVRGTQYF. The CDR3 bases are TGCAGTGCTAGGGTGCGGGGGACGCAGTATTTT.

This chain links TRBV6-2 or TRBV6-3 with TRBJ1-5; no definite D call. Trimming pared 5 bases from V and 2 bases from J, leaving 10 bases between. The CDR3 has 14 residues. Germline CDR1 and CDR2: MNHEY and SVGEGT. The CDR3 sequence: CASSELGGNQPQHF. The CDR3 DNA sequence: TGTGCCAGCAGTGAGCTCGGGGGCAATCAGCCCCAGCATTTT.

This clone was observed once. The V gene is TRBV5-5, the J gene TRBJ2-1, with D hard to call. Germline loops: CDR1 SGHKS, CDR2 YYEKEE (reference sequence). This CDR3 is 11 amino acids long. V was shortened by 4 bases and J by 10 bases, with 9 bases between the two germline ends. The CDR3 coding sequence is TGTGCCAGCAGCCTCACAGACGAGCAGTTCTTC. The encoded protein is CASSLTDEQFF.

The chain recombines TRBV5-6 with TRBJ1-3; 7 bases match TRBD1. V dropped 4 bases and J dropped 0; count of bases not matched to a gene: 4. Germline CDR1 SGHDT, CDR2 YYEEEE. This CDR3 contains 15 residues. The CDR3 region is CASSPGGSSGNTIYF. The CDR3 DNA reads as TGTGCCAGCAGCCCAGGGGGTTCCTCTGGAAACACCATATATTTT.

This clone has only one observation. The V and J genes are TRBV4-3 and TRBJ2-3; D not certain. V lost 0 bases, J lost 1 base, and 14 bases lay in between. The length of the CDR3 is 17 residues. The germline gives CDR1 LGHNA, CDR2 YSLEER. Written as DNA, the CDR3 is TGCGCCAGCAGCCAAGATCGTTCCGGCTTCGGCACAGATACGCAGTATTTT. Translation gives CASSQDRSGFGTDTQYF.

This clone was observed a single time. The chain joins TRBV3-1 (or the pseudogene TRBV3-2) to TRBJ1-2; D unclear. V gave up 4 bases and J gave up 3 bases, with 12 bases separating them. This CDR3 contains 14 residues. Germline V gene sequence: CDR1 LGHDT, CDR2 YNNKEL (reference sequence). CDR3 DNA: TGTGCCAGCAGCCGCGCGATTTTGGACTATGGCTACACCTTC. This codes for CASSRAILDYGYTF.

The J gene is TRBJ1-3, the V gene TRBV3-1 (or the pseudogene TRBV3-2), with D possibly matching TRBD1 (5 bases). The CDR3 has 16 amino acids. V was pared by 8 bases and J by 3 bases, with 20 bases between. CDR1 LGHDT and CDR2 YNNKEL come from the germline V gene (reference sequence). CDR3 sequence: CASQPRGFQYGNTIYF. The DNA for the CDR3 is TGTGCCAGCCAGCCTCGGGGGTTTCAATATGGAAACACCATATATTTT.

This chain links TRBV6-5 with TRBJ2-7; 9 nucleotides match TRBD1. This CDR3 is 14 amino acids long. CDR1 and CDR2 (germline): MNHEY, SVGAGI. V was pared by 8 bases and J by 4 bases, with 9 bases of the junction left unmatched. For the CDR3, the DNA is TGTGCCAGCCCCGGGACAGGGATCCTTTACGAGCAGTACTTC. Its translation: CASPGTGILYEQYF.

This clone has a single count. The V call is TRBV30, the J call TRBJ1-2; the match to TRBD1 covers 7 bases. The CDR3 contains 14 residues. Germline V CDR1 and CDR2: GTSNPN, SVGIG (reference sequence). The V segment lost 8 bases and the J segment 0 bases; nucleotides outside the gene matches: 9. CDR3 sequence (DNA): TGTGCCCACCATCACAGGGGCTCTAACTATGGCTACACCTTC. It yields the protein CAHHHRGSNYGYTF.

The chain joins TRBV4-2 to TRBJ2-3, with 9 bases lining up with TRBD2. From germline, CDR1 is LGHNA and CDR2 YNFKEQ. This CDR3 comprises 22 residues. The J segment lost 4 bases and the V segment lost 4 bases, leaving 27 bases of the junction unmatched. In DNA form, the CDR3 reads TGTGCCAGCAGCCCAAAGGCGGGTCCGAGACTAGCGGAGAAAGGTGGCTCAGATACGCAGTATTTT. This translates into CASSPKAGPRLAEKGGSDTQYF.

The chain combines TRBV6-5 with TRBJ1-2; D uncertain. CDR3 length: 12 amino acids. V lost 6 bases, J lost 6 bases, and 11 bases lay in between. CDR1 and CDR2 (germline): MNHEY, SVGAGI. DNA of the CDR3: TGTGCCAGCAGGGAGGCTATGGATGGCTACACCTTC. Amino acid sequence: CASREAMDGYTF.

The J gene is TRBJ1-5, the V gene TRBV6-1; D may be TRBD1 (5 bases). From germline, CDR1 is MNHNS and CDR2 SASEGT. The CDR3 contains 14 residues. Trimming took 2 bases from V and 7 from J, leaving 12 bases between them. This CDR3 reads CASSEMGGPQPQHF. CDR3 sequence (DNA): TGTGCCAGCAGTGAAATGGGGGGACCCCAGCCCCAGCATTTT.

The chain uses TRBV19 and TRBJ2-5; TRBD2 agrees at 10 bases. Germline assignment: CDR1 LNHDA and CDR2 SQIVND (reference sequence). J gave up 2 bases and V 5 bases, and 5 bases lay outside the gene matches. The CDR3 consists of 15 residues. CDR3 DNA: TGTGCCAGTAGTGGGCCAGCGGGGGGGCAAGAGACCCAGTACTTC. This encodes CASSGPAGGQETQYF.

The CDR3 loop reads CASRRDRDYGYTF. CDR3 bases: TGTGCCAGCAGGCGGGACAGGGACTATGGCTACACCTTC. The chain has TRBV27 and TRBJ1-2; the match to TRBD1 covers 9 bases. This CDR3 spans 13 amino acids. V lost 6 bases to trimming and J lost 3 bases; unmatched junction nucleotides: 2. Looked up from germline, CDR1 is MNHEY and CDR2 is SMNVEV (reference sequence).

The J gene is TRBJ2-2, the V gene TRBV11-2; no reliable D call. CDR3 length equals 13 residues. The ends were cut back, 5 bases at V and 6 bases at J, with 10 bases in the middle. Per germline, CDR1 SGHAT and CDR2 FQNNGV. The CDR3 spells CASSPSRSGELFF. Here the CDR3 DNA reads TGTGCCAGCAGCCCCAGCCGGTCCGGGGAGCTGTTTTTT.

The chain is built from TRBV3-1 (or the pseudogene TRBV3-2) and TRBJ2-3; possibly TRBD2 for D (5 bases). Germline V lookup: CDR1 LGHDT, CDR2 YNNKEL (reference sequence). The CDR3 has 15 amino acids. Trimming took 3 bases from V and 2 from J, leaving 12 bases between them. The DNA of the CDR3 is TGTGCCAGCAGCCAGCCGACTACCGCCACAGATACGCAGTATTTT. Its protein is CASSQPTTATDTQYF.

This clone was detected many times. The chain has TRBV2 and TRBJ2-3; D is perhaps TRBD1 or TRBD2 (5 bases each). This CDR3 has 13 amino acids. Germline values: CDR1 SNHLY, CDR2 FYNNEI. V lost 7 bases to trimming and J lost 6 bases, with 14 bases between them. The CDR3 DNA sequence: TGTGCCAGCAACCGGGACCCCCCGGATACGCAGTATTTT. Protein product: CASNRDPPDTQYF.